This T cell receptor beta chain originates from a study of long-term antiretroviral therapy in people with HIV. The libraries were made with immunoSEQ v3.0 at survey level. Libraries were prepared by immunoSEQ multiplex PCR; TCRdb keeps only in-frame clonotypes and omits some of them. The sample yields 35,000 to 45,000 clones, over 80% seen once. Study results and caveats: Repertoires from HIV showed CDR3 length ranges narrower than those of controls. Someone took the blood between about 2003 and 2017, maybe while older ART regimens were in use. Across all time points, the repertoire was dominated by clones that expanded before ART.

Every specimen provided roughly 0.85-11 million cryopreserved PBMC before DNA extraction took place. Comment on this clone: Its antigen is currently unknown.

Germline V gene sequence: CDR1 MDHEN, CDR2 SYDVKM. The CDR3 contains 12 residues. Trimming left V 6 bases short and J 4 bases short, with 10 bases between. The starting material was unsorted PBMCs, obtained 1 year after starting antiretroviral therapy. V gene TRBV28 combines with J gene TRBJ2-7; no clear D gene. This sequence originates from a young man with HIV. CDR3 bases: TGTGCCAGCAGCACCGTTAGATACGAGCAGTACTTC. Its translation: CASSTVRYEQYF.